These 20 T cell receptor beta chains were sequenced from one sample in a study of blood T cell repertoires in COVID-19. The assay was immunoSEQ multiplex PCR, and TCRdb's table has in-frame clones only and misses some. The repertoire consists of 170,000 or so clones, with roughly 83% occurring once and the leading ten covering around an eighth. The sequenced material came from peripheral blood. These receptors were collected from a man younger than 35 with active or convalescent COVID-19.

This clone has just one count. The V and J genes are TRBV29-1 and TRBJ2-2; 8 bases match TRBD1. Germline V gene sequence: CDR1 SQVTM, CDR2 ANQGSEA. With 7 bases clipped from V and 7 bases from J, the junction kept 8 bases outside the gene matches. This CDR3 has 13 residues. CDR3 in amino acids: CSGETGAGGELFF. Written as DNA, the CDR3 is TGCAGCGGAGAGACAGGGGCGGGCGGGGAGCTGTTTTTT.

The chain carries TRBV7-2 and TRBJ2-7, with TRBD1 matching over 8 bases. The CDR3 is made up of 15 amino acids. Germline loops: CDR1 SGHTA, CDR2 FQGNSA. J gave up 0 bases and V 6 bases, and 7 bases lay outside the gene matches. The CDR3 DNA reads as TGTGCCAGCAGATTAACAGGGGGGAGCTCCTACGAGCAGTACTTC. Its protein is CASRLTGGSSYEQYF.

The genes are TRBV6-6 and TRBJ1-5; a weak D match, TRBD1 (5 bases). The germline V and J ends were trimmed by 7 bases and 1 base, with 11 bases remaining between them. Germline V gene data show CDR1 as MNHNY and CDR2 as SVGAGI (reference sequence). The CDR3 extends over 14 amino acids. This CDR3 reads CASTYQGSNQPQHF. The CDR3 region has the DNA TGTGCCAGCACCTATCAGGGAAGCAATCAGCCCCAGCATTTT.

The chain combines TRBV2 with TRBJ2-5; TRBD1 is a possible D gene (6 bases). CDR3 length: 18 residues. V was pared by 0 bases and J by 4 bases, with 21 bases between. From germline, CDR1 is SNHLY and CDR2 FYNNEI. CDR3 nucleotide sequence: TGTGCCAGCAGTGAAGCGAGGGCTAAAAGGGGGAGAGGAGAGACCCAGTACTTC. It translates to CASSEARAKRGRGETQYF.

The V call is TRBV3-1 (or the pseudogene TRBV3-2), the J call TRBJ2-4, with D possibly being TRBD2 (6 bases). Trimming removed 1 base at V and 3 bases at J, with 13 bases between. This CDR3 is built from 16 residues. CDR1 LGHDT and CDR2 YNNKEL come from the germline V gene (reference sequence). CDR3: CASSQVGGGGKNIQYF. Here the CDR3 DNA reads TGTGCCAGCAGCCAAGTTGGTGGGGGAGGCAAAAACATTCAGTACTTC.

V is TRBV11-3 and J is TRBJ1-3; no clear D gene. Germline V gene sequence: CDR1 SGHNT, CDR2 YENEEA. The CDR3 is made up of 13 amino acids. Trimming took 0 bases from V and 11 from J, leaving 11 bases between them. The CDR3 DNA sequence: TGTGCCAGCAGCTTAGATGTACAGTCCTCCATATATTTT. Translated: CASSLDVQSSIYF.

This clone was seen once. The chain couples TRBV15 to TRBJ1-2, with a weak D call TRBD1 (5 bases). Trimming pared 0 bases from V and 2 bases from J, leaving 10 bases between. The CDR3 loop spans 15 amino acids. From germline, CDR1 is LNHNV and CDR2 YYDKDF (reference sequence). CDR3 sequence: CATSRDDRQNYGYTF. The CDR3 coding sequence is TGTGCCACCAGCAGAGATGACAGACAGAACTATGGCTACACCTTC.

CDR3 region: CASPLGQALNSPLHF. DNA of the CDR3: TGTGCCAGTCCCTTGGGACAGGCCCTAAATTCACCCCTCCACTTT. The genes are TRBV6-5 and TRBJ1-6, with 8 bases that match TRBD1. Trimming took 9 bases from V and 7 from J; bases not matched to a gene: 11. The CDR3 spans 15 residues. CDR1 and CDR2 from the germline V gene are MNHEY and SVGAGI.

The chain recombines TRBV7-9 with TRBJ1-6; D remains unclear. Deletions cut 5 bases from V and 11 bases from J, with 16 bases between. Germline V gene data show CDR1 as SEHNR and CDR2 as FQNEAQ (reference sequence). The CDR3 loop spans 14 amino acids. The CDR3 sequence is CASSPNSGMAPLHF. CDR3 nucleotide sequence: TGTGCCAGCAGCCCCAACTCCGGGATGGCACCCCTCCACTTT.

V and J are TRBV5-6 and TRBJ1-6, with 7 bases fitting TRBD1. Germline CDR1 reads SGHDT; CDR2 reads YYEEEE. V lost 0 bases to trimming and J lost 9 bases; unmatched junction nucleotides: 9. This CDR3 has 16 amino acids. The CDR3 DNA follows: TGTGCCAGCAGCTTGGGACATACAGGGGTTTTTTCACCCCTCCACTTT. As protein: CASSLGHTGVFSPLHF. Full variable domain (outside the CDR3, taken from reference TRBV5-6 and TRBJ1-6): DAGVTQSPTHLIKTRGQQVTLRCSPKSGHDTVSWYQQALGQGPQFIFQYYEEEERQRGNFPDRFSGHQFPNYSSELNVNALLLGDSALYLCASSLGHTGVFSPLHFGNGTRLTVT.

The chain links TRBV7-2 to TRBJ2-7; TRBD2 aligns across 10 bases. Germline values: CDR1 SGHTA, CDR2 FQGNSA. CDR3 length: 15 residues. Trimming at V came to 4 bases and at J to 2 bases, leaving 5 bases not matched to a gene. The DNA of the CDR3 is TGTGCCAGCAGCTCAGGACTAGCGGCCACCTACGAGCAGTACTTC. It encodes CASSSGLAATYEQYF.

The CDR3 nucleotides read TGTGCCAGCAGCTTCCTTAATCAGCCCCAGCATTTT. Protein sequence: CASSFLNQPQHF. The rearrangement uses TRBV5-6 and TRBJ1-5, with no clear D. The CDR3 totals 12 residues. Germline CDR1 and CDR2: SGHDT and YYEEEE. V was cut by 2 bases and J by 4 bases, with 4 bases left in between.

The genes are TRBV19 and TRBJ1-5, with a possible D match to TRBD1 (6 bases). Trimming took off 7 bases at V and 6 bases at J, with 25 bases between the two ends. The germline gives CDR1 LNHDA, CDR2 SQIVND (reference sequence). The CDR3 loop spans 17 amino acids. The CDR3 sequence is CASIPTGTTGGLQPQHF. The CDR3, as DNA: TGTGCCAGTATTCCAACCGGGACAACGGGGGGTCTTCAGCCCCAGCATTTT.

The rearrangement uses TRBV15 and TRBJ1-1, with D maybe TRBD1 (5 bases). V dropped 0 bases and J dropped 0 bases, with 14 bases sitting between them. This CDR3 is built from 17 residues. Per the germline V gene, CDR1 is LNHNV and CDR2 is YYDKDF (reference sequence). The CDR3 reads CATSRDLIGRVNTEAFF. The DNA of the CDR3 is TGTGCCACCAGCAGAGATCTCATAGGCAGGGTGAACACTGAAGCTTTCTTT.

CDR3 amino acids: CASSVDRLRGGDTIYF. As DNA, the CDR3 is TGTGCCAGCAGCGTAGATAGACTCAGAGGGGGAGACACCATATATTTT. The rearrangement joins TRBV9 to TRBJ1-3, with D possibly matching TRBD1 (6 bases). CDR3 size: 16 residues. From germline, CDR1 is SGDLS and CDR2 YYNGEE. Trimming took off 0 bases at V and 8 bases at J, with 18 bases between the two ends.

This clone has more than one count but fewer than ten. As DNA, the CDR3 is TGTGCCAGCAGTGCCCTCAGACAGGGGGCTTACGGGGCAACTAATGAAAAACTGTTTTTT. The encoded protein is CASSALRQGAYGATNEKLFF. The rearrangement uses TRBV6-1 and TRBJ1-4, with 10 bases aligning to TRBD1. CDR3 length: 20 residues. CDR1 is MNHNS, CDR2 SASEGT, per germline. The V and J ends lost 4 bases and 0 bases, in that order; junction bases with no gene match: 14.

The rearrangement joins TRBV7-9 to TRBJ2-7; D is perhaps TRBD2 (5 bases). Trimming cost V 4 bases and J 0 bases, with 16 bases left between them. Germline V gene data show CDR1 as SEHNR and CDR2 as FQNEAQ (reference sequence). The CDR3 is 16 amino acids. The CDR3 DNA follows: TGTGCCAGCAGCTCATGGGCCGAGGGAATCTCCTACGAGCAGTACTTC. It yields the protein CASSSWAEGISYEQYF. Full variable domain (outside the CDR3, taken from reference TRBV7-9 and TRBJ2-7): DTGVSQNPRHKITKRGQNVTFRCDPISEHNRLYWYRQTLGQGPEFLTYFQNEAQLEKSRLLSDRFSAERPKGSFSTLEIQRTEQGDSAMYLCASSSWAEGISYEQYFGPGTRLTVT.

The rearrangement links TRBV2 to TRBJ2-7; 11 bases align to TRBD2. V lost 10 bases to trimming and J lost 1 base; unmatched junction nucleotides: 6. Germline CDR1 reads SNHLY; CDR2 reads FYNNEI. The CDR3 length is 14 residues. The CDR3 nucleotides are TGTGCCACCGAGACTAGCGGGGCTTCCTACGAGCAGTACTTC. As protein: CATETSGASYEQYF. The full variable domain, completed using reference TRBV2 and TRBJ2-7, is EPEVTQTPSHQVTQMGQEVILRCVPISNHLYFYWYRQILGQKVEFLVSFYNNEISEKSEIFDDQFSVERPDGSNFTLKIRSTKLEDSAMYFCATETSGASYEQYFGPGTRLTVT.

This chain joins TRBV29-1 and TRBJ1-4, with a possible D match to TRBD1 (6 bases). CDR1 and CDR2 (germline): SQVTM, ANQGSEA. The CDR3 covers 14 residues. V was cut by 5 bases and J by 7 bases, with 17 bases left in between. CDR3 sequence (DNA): TGCAGCGTTTTGGTAGACAGGCCGTCTGAAAAACTGTTTTTT. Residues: CSVLVDRPSEKLFF.

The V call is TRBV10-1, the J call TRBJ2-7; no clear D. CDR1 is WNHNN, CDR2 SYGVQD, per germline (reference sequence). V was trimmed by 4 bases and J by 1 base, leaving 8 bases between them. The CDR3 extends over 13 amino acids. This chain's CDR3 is CASSARRSYEQYF. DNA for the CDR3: TGCGCCAGCAGTGCCCGTCGGTCCTACGAGCAGTACTTC.